These T cell receptor beta chains were read from a single sample in a study of CD8 T cells in ankylosing spondylitis. TCRdb called the 5' RACE reads again in MiXCR, with one record for every CDR3 protein. The sample includes 470,000 or so distinct CDR3 sequences, roughly a quarter of them seen just once. Sequenced material: blood, either unsorted or a sorted T cell fraction (not recorded which). The receptors shown here come from a male donor with ankylosing spondylitis. The CDR3 runs from the conserved cysteine through the conserved F or W. A D gene is named only where the DNA matches it firmly. Clone size is stated in some rows and not others, as once, few, many or a class when expanded.

D gene: NA; J gene: TRBJ1-5; clone size: few; V gene: TRBV5-1; CDR3 protein: CASSFQAGEPGQPQHF; CDR3 DNA: TGCGCCAGCAGCTTTCAGGCCGGGGAACCGGGGCAGCCCCAGCATTTT
D gene: NA; J gene: TRBJ2-3; clone size: NA; V gene: TRBV19; CDR3 protein: CASSTPGRDTQYF; CDR3 DNA: TGTGCCAGTAGTACCCCAGGGCGGGATACGCAGTATTTT
D gene: NA; J gene: TRBJ2-2; clone size: NA; V gene: TRBV5-5; CDR3 protein: CASSLRLAENTGELFF; CDR3 DNA: TGTGCCAGCAGCTTGAGGCTGGCGGAGAACACCGGGGAGCTGTTTTTT
D gene: NA; J gene: TRBJ1-1; clone size: NA; V gene: TRBV5-1; CDR3 protein: CASSSGTLRAEAFF; CDR3 DNA: TGCGCCAGCAGCTCCGGGACCCTTCGGGCTGAAGCTTTCTTT
D gene: TRBD2; J gene: TRBJ2-3; clone size: few; V gene: TRBV20-1; CDR3 protein: CSARVAGADTQYF; CDR3 DNA: TGCAGTGCTAGAGTGGCGGGAGCAGATACGCAGTATTTT
D gene: NA; J gene: TRBJ1-2; clone size: few; V gene: TRBV3-1; CDR3 protein: CASSTGDRVYGYTF; CDR3 DNA: TGTGCCAGCAGCACCGGGGACCGAGTCTATGGCTACACCTTC
D gene: TRBD1; J gene: TRBJ1-1; clone size: NA; V gene: TRBV28; CDR3 protein: CASIDRDRGPEAFF; CDR3 DNA: TGTGCCAGCATCGATCGGGACAGGGGCCCTGAAGCTTTCTTT
D gene: TRBD2; J gene: TRBJ2-2; clone size: NA; V gene: TRBV30; CDR3 protein: CAWSLPGLAGASVTGELFF; CDR3 DNA: TGTGCCTGGAGTCTCCCGGGACTAGCGGGAGCGAGTGTAACCGGGGAGCTGTTTTTT
D gene: TRBD2; J gene: TRBJ2-2; clone size: NA; V gene: TRBV20-1; CDR3 protein: CSAGGLAGTGELFF; CDR3 DNA: TGCAGTGCTGGAGGACTAGCCGGCACCGGGGAGCTGTTTTTT
D gene: TRBD1; J gene: TRBJ1-1; clone size: NA; V gene: TRBV24-1; CDR3 protein: CATRGTGGGRTEAFF; CDR3 DNA: TGTGCCACCAGAGGGACAGGGGGCGGTCGGACTGAAGCTTTCTTT
D gene: NA; J gene: TRBJ2-2; clone size: few; V gene: TRBV10-2; CDR3 protein: CASMGVINTGELFF; CDR3 DNA: TGCGCCAGCATGGGGGTTATTAACACCGGGGAGCTGTTTTTT
D gene: NA; J gene: TRBJ1-2; clone size: many; V gene: TRBV11-2; CDR3 protein: CASSFRNYGYTF; CDR3 DNA: TGTGCCAGCAGCTTCAGGAACTATGGCTACACCTTC
D gene: NA; J gene: TRBJ1-1; clone size: NA; V gene: TRBV7-2; CDR3 protein: CASNLGGYTEAFF; CDR3 DNA: TGTGCCAGCAACCTCGGAGGATACACTGAAGCTTTCTTT
D gene: NA; J gene: TRBJ2-3; clone size: NA; V gene: TRBV9; CDR3 protein: CASSVGAGPGDTQYF; CDR3 DNA: TGTGCCAGCAGCGTGGGGGCAGGGCCGGGAGATACGCAGTATTTT
D gene: TRBD1; J gene: TRBJ1-2; clone size: few; V gene: TRBV29-1; CDR3 protein: CSVEEYPGQGTYGYTF; CDR3 DNA: TGCAGCGTTGAGGAATATCCGGGACAGGGGACGTATGGCTACACCTTC
D gene: NA; J gene: TRBJ2-4; clone size: NA; V gene: TRBV7-9; CDR3 protein: CASSPAAGSLNIQYF; CDR3 DNA: TGTGCCAGCAGTCCTGCCGCCGGGTCTCTAAACATTCAGTACTTC
D gene: NA; J gene: TRBJ1-1; clone size: few; V gene: TRBV3-1; CDR3 protein: CASSQVPLNTEAFF; CDR3 DNA: TGTGCCAGCAGCCAAGTGCCCCTGAACACTGAAGCTTTCTTT
D gene: NA; J gene: TRBJ1-6; clone size: NA; V gene: TRBV3-1; CDR3 protein: CASSHMGQIENSPLHF; CDR3 DNA: TGTGCCAGCAGCCATATGGGGCAAATTGAAAATTCACCCCTCCACTTT
D gene: TRBD1; J gene: TRBJ2-2; clone size: NA; V gene: TRBV2; CDR3 protein: CASSVDRYTGELFF; CDR3 DNA: TGTGCCAGCAGTGTGGACAGGTACACCGGGGAGCTGTTTTTT
D gene: NA; J gene: TRBJ2-5; clone size: few; V gene: TRBV4-1; CDR3 protein: CASSQDKSGGGETQYF; CDR3 DNA: TGCGCCAGCAGCCAAGATAAGAGTGGTGGGGGGGAGACCCAGTACTTC
D gene: NA; J gene: TRBJ2-7; clone size: few; V gene: TRBV4-2; CDR3 protein: CASSDLVGRGSYEQYF; CDR3 DNA: TGTGCCAGCAGCGACTTAGTCGGGCGGGGCTCCTACGAGCAGTACTTC
D gene: NA; J gene: TRBJ2-1; clone size: NA; V gene: TRBV11-2; CDR3 protein: CASSLDLGVSVNEQFF; CDR3 DNA: TGTGCCAGCAGCTTAGATTTGGGAGTTAGTGTAAATGAGCAGTTCTTC
D gene: NA; J gene: TRBJ1-5; clone size: NA; V gene: TRBV6-1; CDR3 protein: CASSLKGEGPLQQPQHF; CDR3 DNA: TGTGCCAGCAGTCTTAAAGGGGAGGGGCCACTCCAGCAGCCCCAGCATTTT
D gene: NA; J gene: TRBJ1-6; clone size: NA; V gene: TRBV25-1; CDR3 protein: CASSQPGLYNSPLHF; CDR3 DNA: TGTGCCAGCAGCCAACCGGGATTATATAATTCACCCCTCCACTTT
D gene: NA; J gene: TRBJ2-2; clone size: NA; V gene: TRBV30; CDR3 protein: CAWGQGTGELFF; CDR3 DNA: TGTGCCTGGGGCCAGGGGACCGGGGAGCTGTTTTTT
D gene: TRBD1; J gene: TRBJ1-1; clone size: few; V gene: TRBV20-1; CDR3 protein: CSATHYRGGAFF; CDR3 DNA: TGCAGTGCTACCCATTACAGGGGGGGAGCTTTCTTT
D gene: NA; J gene: TRBJ2-5; clone size: NA; V gene: TRBV6-1; CDR3 protein: CASSPGSFRETQYF; CDR3 DNA: TGTGCCAGCAGTCCGGGGTCCTTCCGGGAGACCCAGTACTTC
D gene: NA; J gene: TRBJ2-7; clone size: NA; V gene: TRBV27; CDR3 protein: CASSRGTYDEQYF; CDR3 DNA: TGTGCCAGCAGTAGAGGGACATATGACGAGCAGTACTTC
D gene: NA; J gene: TRBJ1-5; clone size: NA; V gene: TRBV7-8; CDR3 protein: CASSQLRGNQPQHF; CDR3 DNA: TGTGCCAGCAGCCAGTTGAGGGGCAATCAGCCCCAGCATTTT
D gene: TRBD2; J gene: TRBJ2-1; clone size: NA; V gene: TRBV27; CDR3 protein: CASRTAGGSSYNEQFF; CDR3 DNA: TGTGCCAGCCGAACTGCCGGCGGGAGCTCCTACAATGAGCAGTTCTTC
D gene: NA; J gene: TRBJ2-6; clone size: few; V gene: TRBV6-2/TRBV6-3; CDR3 protein: CASSPGLSGANVLTF; CDR3 DNA: TGTGCCAGCAGTCCAGGGCTCTCTGGAGCCAACGTCCTGACTTTC
D gene: TRBD2; J gene: TRBJ2-1; clone size: NA; V gene: TRBV20-1; CDR3 protein: CSPAGGGSYNEQFF; CDR3 DNA: TGCAGCCCCGCGGGCGGGGGCTCCTACAATGAGCAGTTCTTC
D gene: NA; J gene: TRBJ2-6; clone size: few; V gene: TRBV6-5; CDR3 protein: CASSYAGFGANVLTF; CDR3 DNA: TGTGCCAGCAGTTACGCGGGGTTCGGGGCCAACGTCCTGACTTTC
D gene: TRBD2; J gene: TRBJ2-1; clone size: many; V gene: TRBV20-1; CDR3 protein: CSASRTSGRNNEQFF; CDR3 DNA: TGCAGTGCTTCGAGGACTAGCGGGAGGAACAATGAGCAGTTCTTC
D gene: TRBD1; J gene: TRBJ2-1; clone size: NA; V gene: TRBV14; CDR3 protein: CASSQEFSGQGARDEQFF; CDR3 DNA: TGTGCCAGCAGCCAAGAGTTCTCGGGACAGGGGGCGCGGGATGAGCAGTTCTTC
D gene: TRBD2; J gene: TRBJ2-5; clone size: few; V gene: TRBV25-1; CDR3 protein: CASSEWGGETQYF; CDR3 DNA: TGTGCCAGCAGTGAATGGGGAGGGGAGACCCAGTACTTC
D gene: TRBD1; J gene: TRBJ2-1; clone size: NA; V gene: TRBV7-8; CDR3 protein: CASSLRDRGHGEQFF; CDR3 DNA: TGTGCCAGCAGCTTAAGGGACAGGGGGCACGGTGAGCAGTTCTTC
D gene: TRBD2; J gene: TRBJ2-1; clone size: many; V gene: TRBV5-1; CDR3 protein: CASSAGTSVYNEQFF; CDR3 DNA: TGTGCCAGCAGTGCCGGGACTAGCGTGTACAATGAGCAGTTCTTC
D gene: TRBD2; J gene: TRBJ2-7; clone size: NA; V gene: TRBV27; CDR3 protein: CASSPRVLAGGEQYF; CDR3 DNA: TGTGCCAGCAGTCCCCGAGTACTAGCGGGAGGAGAGCAGTACTTC
D gene: NA; J gene: TRBJ2-1; clone size: few; V gene: TRBV3-1; CDR3 protein: CASKSGGNEQFF; CDR3 DNA: TGTGCCAGCAAAAGTGGGGGGAATGAGCAGTTCTTC
D gene: TRBD2; J gene: TRBJ2-1; clone size: NA; V gene: TRBV3-1; CDR3 protein: CASSQGTSGIYNEQFF; CDR3 DNA: TGTGCCAGCAGCCAAGGGACTAGCGGGATTTACAATGAGCAGTTCTTC
D gene: NA; J gene: TRBJ2-2; clone size: NA; V gene: TRBV2; CDR3 protein: CASSEFPSGELFF; CDR3 DNA: TGTGCCAGCAGTGAATTTCCCTCCGGGGAGCTGTTTTTT
D gene: TRBD1; J gene: TRBJ1-1; clone size: NA; V gene: TRBV20-1; CDR3 protein: CSASLGGWGEAFF; CDR3 DNA: TGCAGTGCTAGCCTAGGGGGCTGGGGTGAAGCTTTCTTT
D gene: NA; J gene: TRBJ2-2; clone size: many; V gene: TRBV29-1; CDR3 protein: CSVERDTNTGELFF; CDR3 DNA: TGCAGCGTCGAAAGGGACACTAACACCGGGGAGCTGTTTTTT
D gene: TRBD1; J gene: TRBJ1-2; clone size: NA; V gene: TRBV24-1; CDR3 protein: CATSDSDRRGGYTF; CDR3 DNA: TGTGCCACCAGTGATTCGGACAGGCGTGGGGGCTACACCTTC
D gene: NA; J gene: TRBJ2-1; clone size: few; V gene: TRBV4-1; CDR3 protein: CASSQGRKSTGEQFF; CDR3 DNA: TGCGCCAGCAGCCAAGGGAGAAAGAGCACGGGTGAGCAGTTCTTC
D gene: TRBD2; J gene: TRBJ2-1; clone size: NA; V gene: TRBV29-1; CDR3 protein: CSADGLAGHNEQFF; CDR3 DNA: TGCAGCGCCGATGGACTAGCGGGACATAATGAGCAGTTCTTC
D gene: TRBD1; J gene: TRBJ1-1; clone size: few; V gene: TRBV7-2; CDR3 protein: CASRFDRDATEAFF; CDR3 DNA: TGTGCCAGCAGATTCGACAGGGATGCGACTGAAGCTTTCTTT
D gene: NA; J gene: TRBJ1-2; clone size: few; V gene: TRBV6-1; CDR3 protein: CASRDRNPPGQGKGYTF; CDR3 DNA: TGTGCCAGCAGAGACCGAAACCCACCCGGGCAGGGGAAAGGCTACACCTTC
D gene: NA; J gene: TRBJ2-5; clone size: few; V gene: TRBV20-1; CDR3 protein: CSARGLRDQETQYF; CDR3 DNA: TGCAGTGCTAGAGGCCTGCGGGACCAAGAGACCCAGTACTTC
D gene: NA; J gene: TRBJ2-5; clone size: many; V gene: TRBV15; CDR3 protein: CATSRENFQETQYF; CDR3 DNA: TGTGCCACCAGCAGAGAAAACTTCCAAGAGACCCAGTACTTC
D gene: NA; J gene: TRBJ1-2; clone size: NA; V gene: TRBV20-1; CDR3 protein: CSAREGRDYGYTF; CDR3 DNA: TGCAGTGCTAGAGAGGGGCGAGACTATGGCTACACCTTC
D gene: NA; J gene: TRBJ2-1; clone size: few; V gene: TRBV5-1; CDR3 protein: CASSLAGTTNNEQFF; CDR3 DNA: TGCGCCAGCAGCTTGGCCGGGACAACTAACAATGAGCAGTTCTTC